The TCR beta chain described here comes from a study of chemoradiotherapy in HPV16-positive cancers. Study summary: A couple of HPV16-positive patients' cells yielded candidate HPV-specific clones and common motifs. Study-wide results and limits: Better recurrence-free survival went with HPV-responsive T-cell expansion in HPV16-positive patients.

V was cut by 5 bases and J by 4 bases, with 17 bases left in between. The CDR3 is 15 residues long. CDR1 SGHVS and CDR2 FNYEAQ come from the germline V gene. The protocol was immunoSEQ multiplex PCR, while the TCRdb copy is restricted to in-frame clones and leaves out a portion. The sample yields more than 2,000 clones, 85% to 90% seen once. Repertoires were sampled repeatedly during chemoradiotherapy. On this clone: Its antigen is still unknown.

The chain links TRBV7-6 to TRBJ1-1; D gene ambiguous. This clonotype originated in a human donor with HPV-associated anogenital cancer. The specimen comprised tumor tissue, sampled from a patient who underwent chemoradiotherapy. The CDR3 reads CASSPGPLLFTEAFF. The CDR3 region has the DNA TGTGCCAGCAGCCCCGGGCCTCTCCTATTCACTGAAGCTTTCTTT.